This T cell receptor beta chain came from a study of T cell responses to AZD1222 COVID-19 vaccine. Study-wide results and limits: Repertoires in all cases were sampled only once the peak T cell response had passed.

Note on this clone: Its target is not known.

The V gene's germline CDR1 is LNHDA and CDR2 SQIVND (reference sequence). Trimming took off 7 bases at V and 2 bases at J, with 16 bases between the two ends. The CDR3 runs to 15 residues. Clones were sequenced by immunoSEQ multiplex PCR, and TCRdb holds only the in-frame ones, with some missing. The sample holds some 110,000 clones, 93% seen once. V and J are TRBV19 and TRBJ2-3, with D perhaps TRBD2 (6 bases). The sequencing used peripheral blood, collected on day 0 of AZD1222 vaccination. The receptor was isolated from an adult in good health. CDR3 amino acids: CASKRGGDITDTQYF. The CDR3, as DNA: TGTGCCAGTAAAAGGGGCGGGGATATCACAGATACGCAGTATTTT.